The present T cell receptor (beta chain) was sequenced within a study of blood T cell repertoires in COVID-19. Overall study: Spain, Italy and the United States supplied samples that represented acute and convalescent COVID-19.

Generated by immunoSEQ multiplex PCR, the TCRdb table keeps only in-frame clones and is missing some. The sample yields some 40,000 clones, 88% seen once. The CDR3 spans 19 residues. Germline CDR1 MGHRA, CDR2 YSYEKL. J gave up 1 base and V 6 bases, and 11 bases lay outside the gene matches. This clone appeared once. Sequencing input: peripheral blood. The sequence was obtained from a man aged 70 or older with active COVID-19. The chain is built from TRBV4-1 and TRBJ2-2; 13 nucleotides align to TRBD2. CDR3 bases: TGCGCCAGCAGGCGAGATCGACTAGCGGGGGGCCTGAACACCGGGGAGCTGTTTTTT. The encoded protein is CASRRDRLAGGLNTGELFF.